The present TCR beta chain was sequenced within a study of OX40 agonist ivuxolimab in advanced cancers. General notes on the study: Ivuxolimab was an agonistic, fully human IgG2 monoclonal antibody directed against OX40 (CD134), a costimulatory receptor. Intravenous ivuxolimab was administered to patients every 2 weeks at six dose levels: 0.01, 0.1, 0.3, 1.5, 3 and 10 mg/kg. Of the approximately 50 patients in dose escalation, about 20 had hepatocellular carcinoma, some 15 had melanoma, 9 had renal cell carcinoma and 9 had head and neck cancer. The dose-escalation cohort was about 86% male with a mean age of about 58 years, ranging from roughly 20 to 80. Patients were allowed to have had prior anti-PD-1, anti-PD-L1 or anti-CTLA-4 therapy, and 40% of the dose-escalation patients had previously received checkpoint inhibitors. Three dose-escalation patients achieved partial responses, one with hepatocellular carcinoma and two with cutaneous melanoma. The point of sequencing TCRbeta in the periphery was to test whether ivuxolimab changed TCR sequence diversity and drove clonal T-cell expansion. The paper reports the monotherapy dose-escalation portion (N of about 51 patients) of the phase I ivuxolimab trial. Here is what the overall study found, with its caveats: Low levels of normalized T-cell clonal expansion were also seen in some patients who did not respond. Antigen specificity was not determined for the clonally expanded peripheral T cells. At doses from 0.1 to 3.0 mg/kg, clonal expansion was seen in both CD4+ and CD8+ blood T cells between baseline and week 6. In the 0.1-3.0 mg/kg groups, partial responders had among the lowest normalized peripheral clonal expansion, particularly in CD8+ T cells. After ivuxolimab, CD8+ T cells had more expanded clones than CD4+ T cells on average.

From a lookup of the germline V gene, CDR1 and CDR2 are SGHNT and YENEEA. V is reduced by 6 bases and J by 5 bases, leaving a spacing of 14 bases between them. Its CDR3 holds 14 amino acids, cysteine through phenylalanine. Only the CDR3 portion is preserved as DNA: 42 bases, with reading frame beginning at the first base. Comment on this clone: No antigen is known for it. Base quality data are lacking; no much larger clone is found one base away.

To sequence the TCRbeta CDR3 region, genomic DNA was isolated from the sorted cells. The immunoSEQ Assay was used for sequencing of TCRbeta CDR3 regions. Sourced from immuneACCESS, this table was stored by TCRdb with only in-frame sequences that have V and J called. A share of the clones is absent; for the studies checked, an unresolved V gene accounts for under half, and the remainder has no known explanation. The sample records some 57,000 clones, almost 85% of which are singletons. About 1.2% of the sample is taken by the ten largest. Patients with autoimmune disease history or receiving systemic immunosuppression were excluded from the trial. Peripheral blood for TCR sequencing was collected from all dose cohorts at baseline, on cycle 4 day 1, and on cycle 7 day 1. The samples were taken from a phase I, first-in-human, multicenter, open-label dose-escalation trial of ivuxolimab. Adults with locally advanced or metastatic head and neck squamous cell, hepatocellular, melanoma or renal cell carcinoma were enrolled in the trial. CD4+ and CD8+ T cells were sorted separately from peripheral blood before TCR sequencing.

Here the chain combines TRBV11-3 and TRBJ2-1; possibly the D gene is TRBD1, per 6 matching bases. The TCR was taken from an adult with an advanced solid tumor such as melanoma, head and neck, liver or kidney cancer. The sequencing here drew on CD4+ or CD8+ T cells sorted from blood, taken in a trial of the OX40 agonist ivuxolimab. The CDR3 region has the sequence CASSAGAGNNEQFF. The DNA sequence is TGTGCCAGCAGTGCAGGGGCGGGCAACAATGAGCAGTTCTTC.